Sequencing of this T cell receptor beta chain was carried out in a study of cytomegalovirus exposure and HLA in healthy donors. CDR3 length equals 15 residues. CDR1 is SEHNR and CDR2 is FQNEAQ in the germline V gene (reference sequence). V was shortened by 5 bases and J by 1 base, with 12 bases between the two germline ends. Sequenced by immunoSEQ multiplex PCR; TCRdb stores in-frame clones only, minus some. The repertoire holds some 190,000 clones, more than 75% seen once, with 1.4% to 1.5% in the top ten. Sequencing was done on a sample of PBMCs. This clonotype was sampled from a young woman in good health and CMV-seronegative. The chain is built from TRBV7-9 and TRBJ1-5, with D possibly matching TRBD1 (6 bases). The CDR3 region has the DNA TGTGCCAGCAGCCTAGGGGGGGTAAGCAATCAGCCCCAGCATTTT. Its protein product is CASSLGGVSNQPQHF. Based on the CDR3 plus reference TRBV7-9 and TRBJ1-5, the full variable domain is DTGVSQNPRHKITKRGQNVTFRCDPISEHNRLYWYRQTLGQGPEFLTYFQNEAQLEKSRLLSDRFSAERPKGSFSTLEIQRTEQGDSAMYLCASSLGGVSNQPQHFGDGTRLSIL.